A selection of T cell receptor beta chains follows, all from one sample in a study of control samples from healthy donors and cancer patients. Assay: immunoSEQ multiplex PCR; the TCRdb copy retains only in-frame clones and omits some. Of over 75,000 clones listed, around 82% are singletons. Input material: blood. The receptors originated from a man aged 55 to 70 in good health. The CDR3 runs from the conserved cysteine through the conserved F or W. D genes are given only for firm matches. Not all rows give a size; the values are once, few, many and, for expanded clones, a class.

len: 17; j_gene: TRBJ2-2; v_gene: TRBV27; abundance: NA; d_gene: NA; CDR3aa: CASSSGQGYANTGELFF; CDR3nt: TGTGCCAGCAGTTCAGGGCAGGGCTACGCGAACACCGGGGAGCTGTTTTTT
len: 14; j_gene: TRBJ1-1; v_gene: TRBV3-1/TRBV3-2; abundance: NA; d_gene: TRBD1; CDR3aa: CASSERQGGTEAFF; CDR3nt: TGTGCCAGCAGCGAACGACAGGGGGGGACTGAAGCTTTCTTT
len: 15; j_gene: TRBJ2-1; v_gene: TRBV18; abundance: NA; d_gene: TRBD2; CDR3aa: CASSPGTSGKNEQFF; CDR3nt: TGTGCCAGCTCACCCGGGACTAGCGGGAAAAATGAGCAGTTCTTC
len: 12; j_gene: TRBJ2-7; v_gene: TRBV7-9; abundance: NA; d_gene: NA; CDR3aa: CASPERVGEQYF; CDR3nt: TGTGCCAGCCCCGAGAGGGTTGGCGAGCAGTACTTC
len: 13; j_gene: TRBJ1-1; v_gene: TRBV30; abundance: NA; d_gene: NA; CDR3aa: CAWSNPGVTEAFF; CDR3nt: TGTGCCTGGAGCAACCCAGGGGTTACTGAAGCTTTCTTT
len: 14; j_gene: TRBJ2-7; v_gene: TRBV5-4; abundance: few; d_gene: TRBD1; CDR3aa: CASSNWDRTYEQYF; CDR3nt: TGTGCCAGCAGCAACTGGGACAGAACCTACGAGCAGTACTTC
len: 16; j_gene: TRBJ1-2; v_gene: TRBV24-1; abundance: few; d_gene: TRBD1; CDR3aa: CATSGPPDRATYGYTF; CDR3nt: TGTGCCACCAGTGGCCCCCCCGACAGGGCCACATATGGCTACACCTTC
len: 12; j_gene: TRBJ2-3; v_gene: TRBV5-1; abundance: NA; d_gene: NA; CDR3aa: CASSWIGDTQYF; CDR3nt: TGCGCCAGCAGCTGGATTGGGGATACGCAGTATTTT
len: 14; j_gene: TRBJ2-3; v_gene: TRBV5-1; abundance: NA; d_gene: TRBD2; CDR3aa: CASSSRDGGDTQYF; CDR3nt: TGCGCCAGCAGCTCCCGCGACGGGGGGGATACGCAGTATTTT
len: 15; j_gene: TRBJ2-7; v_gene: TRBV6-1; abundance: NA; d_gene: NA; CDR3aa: CASSVAGAVSYEQYF; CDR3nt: TGTGCCAGCAGTGTAGCCGGGGCAGTCTCCTACGAGCAGTACTTC
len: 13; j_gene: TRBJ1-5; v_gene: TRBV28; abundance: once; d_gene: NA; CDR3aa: CASRAYSNQPQHF; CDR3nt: TGTGCCAGCAGGGCCTATAGCAATCAGCCCCAGCATTTT
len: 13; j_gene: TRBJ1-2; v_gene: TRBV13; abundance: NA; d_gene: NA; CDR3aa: CASSTRQAFGYTF; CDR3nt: TGTGCCAGCAGCACCCGACAGGCGTTTGGCTACACCTTC
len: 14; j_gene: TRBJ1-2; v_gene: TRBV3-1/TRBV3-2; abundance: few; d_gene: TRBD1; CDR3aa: CASSPWDRDYGYTF; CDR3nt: TGTGCCAGCAGCCCCTGGGACAGGGATTATGGCTACACCTTC
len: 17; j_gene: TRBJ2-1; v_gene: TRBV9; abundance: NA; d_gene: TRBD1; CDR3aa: CASSVATGTGFDDEQFF; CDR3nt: TGTGCCAGCAGCGTAGCTACGGGGACAGGGTTTGATGATGAGCAGTTCTTC
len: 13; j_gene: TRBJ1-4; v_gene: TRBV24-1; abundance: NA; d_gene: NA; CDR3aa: CATSDGSNEKLFF; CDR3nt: TGTGCCACCAGTGACGGCTCGAATGAAAAACTGTTTTTT
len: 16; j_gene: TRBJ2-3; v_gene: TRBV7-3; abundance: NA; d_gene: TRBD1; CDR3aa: CASSPFGQGATDTQYF; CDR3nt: TGTGCCAGCAGCCCCTTCGGACAGGGGGCCACAGATACGCAGTATTTT
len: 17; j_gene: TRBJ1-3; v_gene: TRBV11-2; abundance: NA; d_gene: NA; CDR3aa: CASFGISGPSPGNTIYF; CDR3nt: TGTGCCAGCTTTGGGATAAGTGGTCCTTCTCCGGGAAACACCATATATTTT
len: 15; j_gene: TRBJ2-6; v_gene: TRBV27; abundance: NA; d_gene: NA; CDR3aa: CASTPLSTGANVLTF; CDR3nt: TGTGCCAGCACCCCATTGAGTACTGGGGCCAACGTCCTGACTTTC
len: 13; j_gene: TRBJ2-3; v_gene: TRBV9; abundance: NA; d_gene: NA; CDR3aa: CASSSTMGDTQYF; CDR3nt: TGTGCCAGCAGCTCCACCATGGGCGATACGCAGTATTTT
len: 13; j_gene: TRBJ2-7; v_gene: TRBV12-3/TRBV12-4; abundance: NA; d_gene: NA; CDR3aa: CASRETVSYEQYF; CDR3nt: TGTGCCAGCAGGGAGACAGTCTCCTACGAGCAGTACTTC
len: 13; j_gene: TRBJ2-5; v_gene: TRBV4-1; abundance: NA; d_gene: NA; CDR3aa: CASSLGRQETQYF; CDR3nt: TGCGCCAGCAGCCTTGGCAGACAAGAGACCCAGTACTTC
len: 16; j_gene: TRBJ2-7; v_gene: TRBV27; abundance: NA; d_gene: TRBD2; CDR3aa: CASSSRLAGGSSEQYF; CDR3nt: TGTGCCAGCAGTTCCCGACTAGCGGGAGGATCTAGCGAGCAGTACTTC
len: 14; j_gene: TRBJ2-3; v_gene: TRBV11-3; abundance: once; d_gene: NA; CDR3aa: CASSPTTSTDTQYF; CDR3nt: TGTGCCAGCAGCCCCACAACTAGCACAGATACGCAGTATTTT
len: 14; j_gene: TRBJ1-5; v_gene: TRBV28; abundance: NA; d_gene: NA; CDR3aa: CASSPALRGLPQHF; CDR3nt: TGTGCCAGCAGTCCAGCCCTAAGAGGACTCCCCCAGCATTTT
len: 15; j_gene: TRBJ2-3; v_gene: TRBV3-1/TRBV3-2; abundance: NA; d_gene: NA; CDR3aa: CASRGGPETTDTQYF; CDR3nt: TGTGCCAGCAGGGGGGGCCCAGAGACCACAGATACGCAGTATTTT
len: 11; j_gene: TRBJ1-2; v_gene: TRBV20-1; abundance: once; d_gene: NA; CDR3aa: CSAGGLNGYTF; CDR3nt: TGCAGTGCTGGTGGACTTAACGGCTACACCTTC
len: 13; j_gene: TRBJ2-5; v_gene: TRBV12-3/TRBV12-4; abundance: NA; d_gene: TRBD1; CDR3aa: CASSRTGGETQYF; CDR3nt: TGTGCCAGCAGTCGGACAGGTGGAGAGACCCAGTACTTC
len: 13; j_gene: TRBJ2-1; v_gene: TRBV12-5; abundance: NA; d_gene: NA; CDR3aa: CAYLRAGWYEQFF; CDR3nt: TGTGCTTACCTCCGGGCAGGGTGGTATGAGCAGTTCTTC
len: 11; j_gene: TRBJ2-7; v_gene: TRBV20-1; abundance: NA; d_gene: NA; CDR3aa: CSARDTYEQYF; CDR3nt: TGCAGTGCTAGAGACACCTACGAGCAGTACTTC
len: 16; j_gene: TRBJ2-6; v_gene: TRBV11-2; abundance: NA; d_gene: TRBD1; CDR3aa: CASSLDRGTGANVLTF; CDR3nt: TGTGCCAGCAGCCTAGACAGGGGAACTGGGGCCAACGTCCTGACTTTC
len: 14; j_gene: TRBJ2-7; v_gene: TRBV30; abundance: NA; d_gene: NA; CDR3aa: CAWMRRKLVPEQYF; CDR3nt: TGTGCCTGGATGAGGCGGAAGCTCGTCCCCGAGCAGTACTTC
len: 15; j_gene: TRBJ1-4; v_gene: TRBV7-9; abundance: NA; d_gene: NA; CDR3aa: CASSPEERTNEKLFF; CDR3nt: TGTGCCAGCAGCCCAGAAGAACGAACTAATGAAAAACTGTTTTTT
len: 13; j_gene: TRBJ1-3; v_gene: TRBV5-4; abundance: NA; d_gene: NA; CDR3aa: CASRPSSGNTIYF; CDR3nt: TGTGCCAGCAGACCCAGCTCTGGAAACACCATATATTTT
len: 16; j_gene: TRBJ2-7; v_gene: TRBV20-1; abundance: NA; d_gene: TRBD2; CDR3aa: CSASGLAGGPNYEQYF; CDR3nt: TGCAGTGCTAGTGGACTAGCGGGGGGTCCAAACTACGAGCAGTACTTC
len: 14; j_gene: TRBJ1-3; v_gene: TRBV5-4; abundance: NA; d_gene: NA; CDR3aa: CASSVTSSGNTIYF; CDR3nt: TGTGCCAGCAGTGTTACGAGCTCTGGAAACACCATATATTTT
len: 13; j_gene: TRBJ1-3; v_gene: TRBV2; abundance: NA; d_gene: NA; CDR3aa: CASSANRRNTIYF; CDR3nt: TGTGCCAGCAGTGCGAATCGACGAAACACCATATATTTT
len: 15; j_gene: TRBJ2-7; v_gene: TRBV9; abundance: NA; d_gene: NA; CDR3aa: CASSVDPSRLDEQYF; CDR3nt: TGTGCCAGCAGCGTAGACCCATCTAGGTTGGACGAGCAGTACTTC
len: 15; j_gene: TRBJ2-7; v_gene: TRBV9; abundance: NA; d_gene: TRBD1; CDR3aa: CASSPTGTAGSGQYF; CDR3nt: TGTGCCAGCAGCCCCACCGGGACAGCTGGTTCCGGGCAGTACTTC
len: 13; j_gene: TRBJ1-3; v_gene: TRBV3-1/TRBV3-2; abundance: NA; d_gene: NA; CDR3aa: CASSQGRGNTIYF; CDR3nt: TGTGCCAGCAGCCAAGGACGTGGAAACACCATATATTTT
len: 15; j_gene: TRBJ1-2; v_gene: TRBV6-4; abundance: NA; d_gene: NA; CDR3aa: CASSLEAETNYGYTF; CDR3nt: TGTGCCAGCAGTCTAGAGGCAGAGACTAACTATGGCTACACCTTC
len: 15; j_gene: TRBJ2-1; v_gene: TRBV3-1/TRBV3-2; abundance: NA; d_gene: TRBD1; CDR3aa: CASSHQDRGGDEQFF; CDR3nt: TGTGCCAGCAGCCATCAGGACAGGGGGGGCGATGAGCAGTTCTTC
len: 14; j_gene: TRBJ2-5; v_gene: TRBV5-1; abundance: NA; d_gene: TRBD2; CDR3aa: CASSLGGGEETQYF; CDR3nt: TGCGCCAGCAGCTTGGGGGGAGGGGAAGAGACCCAGTACTTC
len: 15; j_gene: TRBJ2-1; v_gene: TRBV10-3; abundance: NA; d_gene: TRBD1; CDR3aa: CAVRSGTGESDEQFF; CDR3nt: TGTGCCGTCCGCTCCGGGACAGGGGAGTCGGATGAGCAGTTCTTC
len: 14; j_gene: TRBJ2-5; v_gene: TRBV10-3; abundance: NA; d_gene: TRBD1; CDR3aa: CAISDRQGQETQYF; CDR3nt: TGTGCCATCAGTGACCGACAGGGGCAAGAGACCCAGTACTTC
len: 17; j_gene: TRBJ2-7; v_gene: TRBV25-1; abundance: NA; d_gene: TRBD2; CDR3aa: CASSEYSVGLHSYEQYF; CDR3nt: TGTGCCAGCAGTGAATATTCGGTGGGACTACACAGCTACGAGCAGTACTTC